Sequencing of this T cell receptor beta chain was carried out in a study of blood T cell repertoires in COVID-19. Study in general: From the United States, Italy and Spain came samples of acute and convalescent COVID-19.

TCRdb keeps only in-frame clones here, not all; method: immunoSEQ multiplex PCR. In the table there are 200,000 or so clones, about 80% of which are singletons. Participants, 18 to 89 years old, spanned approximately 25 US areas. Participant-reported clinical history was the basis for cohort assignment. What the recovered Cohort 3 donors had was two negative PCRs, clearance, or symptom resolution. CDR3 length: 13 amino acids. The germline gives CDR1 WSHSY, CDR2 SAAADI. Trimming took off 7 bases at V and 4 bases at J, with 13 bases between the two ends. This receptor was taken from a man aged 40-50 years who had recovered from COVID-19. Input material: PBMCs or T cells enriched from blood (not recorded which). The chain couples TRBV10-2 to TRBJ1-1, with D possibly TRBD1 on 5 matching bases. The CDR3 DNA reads TGCGCCAGCACCGGACACCTACTCACTGAAGCTTTCTTT. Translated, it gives CASTGHLLTEAFF.